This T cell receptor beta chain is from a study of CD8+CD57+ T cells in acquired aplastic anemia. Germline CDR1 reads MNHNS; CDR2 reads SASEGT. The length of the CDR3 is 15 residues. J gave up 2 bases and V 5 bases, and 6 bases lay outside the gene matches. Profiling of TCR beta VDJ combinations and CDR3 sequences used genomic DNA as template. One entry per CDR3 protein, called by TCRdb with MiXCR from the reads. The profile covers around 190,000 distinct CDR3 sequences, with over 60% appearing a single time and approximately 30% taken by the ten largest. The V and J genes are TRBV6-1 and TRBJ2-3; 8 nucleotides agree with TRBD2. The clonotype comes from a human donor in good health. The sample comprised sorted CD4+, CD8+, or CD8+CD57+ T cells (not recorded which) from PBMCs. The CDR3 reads CASSYGGGPTDTQYF. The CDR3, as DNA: TGTGCCAGCAGTTACGGGGGGGGGCCCACAGATACGCAGTATTTT.